The 9 T cell receptor beta chains listed next were all sequenced from one sample in a study. TCRdb re-analysed the 5' RACE reads in MiXCR, keeping a single row per CDR3 protein. The sample includes tens of thousands of distinct CDR3 sequences, approximately 28% of them seen just once. The sample taken for sequencing was tumor-infiltrating memory CD4+ T cells sorted from the breast tumor. Regarding subset: memory CD4+ T cells, CD4+CD45RO+CD25-. The receptors derive from a female donor with breast cancer.

This clonotype turned up a few times. V is TRBV13 and J is TRBJ2-5; no reliable D call. The CDR3 runs to 13 residues. V lost 6 bases to trimming and J lost 2 bases, with 10 bases between them. Germline-derived CDR1 and CDR2 are PRHDT and FYEKMQ (reference sequence). CDR3: CASSPQVQETQYF. The CDR3 DNA sequence: TGTGCCAGCAGTCCCCAGGTACAAGAGACCCAGTACTTC.

This clonotype was recorded a few times. The chain joins TRBV5-1 to TRBJ2-6; tentatively, D is TRBD1 (6 bases). Germline V CDR1 and CDR2: SGHRS, YFSETQ. Trimming took off 5 bases at V and 1 base at J, with 13 bases between the two ends. The CDR3 is 16 amino acids. The CDR3 DNA sequence: TGCGCCAGCAGTTTGACAGGAACTTCTGGGGCCAACGTCCTGACTTTC. This codes for CASSLTGTSGANVLTF.

This clonotype was detected many times. The rearrangement uses TRBV12-3 or TRBV12-4 and TRBJ1-5; possibly TRBD1 for D (5 bases). The CDR3 length is 14 residues. V gave up 6 bases and J gave up 4 bases, with 13 bases separating them. The CDR3 is CASSPGWGNQPQHF. As DNA, the CDR3 is TGTGCCAGCAGCCCCGGGTGGGGGAATCAGCCCCAGCATTTT.

The chain has TRBV28 and TRBJ1-1, with a tentative D call TRBD1 (6 bases). This CDR3 has 13 amino acids. Germline V gene sequence: CDR1 MDHEN, CDR2 SYDVKM. Trimming stripped 2 bases from V and 4 bases from J, with 8 bases between. The CDR3 region has the DNA TGTGCCAGCAGTTTAGGGGGGCTCACTGAAGCTTTCTTT. It translates to CASSLGGLTEAFF.

The V gene is TRBV30, the J gene TRBJ1-1; maybe TRBD1 (5 bases). This CDR3 region has 13 residues. Germline V lookup: CDR1 GTSNPN, CDR2 SVGIG (reference sequence). V was clipped by 3 bases and J by 3 bases, with 11 bases between them. The CDR3 sequence: CAWRRQIYTEAFF. DNA for the CDR3: TGTGCCTGGAGGAGACAGATTTACACTGAAGCTTTCTTT.

This chain joins TRBV4-3 and TRBJ2-7; D perhaps matches TRBD2 (6 bases). Germline values: CDR1 LGHNA, CDR2 YSLEER. Trimming took off 2 bases at V and 2 bases at J, with 16 bases between the two ends. The CDR3 covers 16 residues. The CDR3 sequence is CASSQNIGLFTYEQYF. The CDR3 DNA follows: TGCGCCAGCAGCCAAAACATAGGACTATTCACCTACGAGCAGTACTTC.

This clonotype was seen many times. The CDR3 spells CASGNQETQYF. Written as DNA, the CDR3 is TGTGCCAGCGGGAATCAAGAGACCCAGTACTTC. The chain couples TRBV12-3 or TRBV12-4 to TRBJ2-5; the D is unclear. V was cut by 8 bases and J by 2 bases, with 6 bases left in between. The CDR3 covers 11 residues.

This clonotype showed up just a few times. The chain recombines TRBV5-1 with TRBJ2-2, with D unclear. The CDR3 is made up of 15 amino acids. V shed 2 bases and J shed 0 bases, with 8 bases lying between them. CDR1 and CDR2 from the germline V gene are SGHRS and YFSETQ. The CDR3 bases are TGCGCCAGCAGCTTCAAACCTTCGAACACCGGGGAGCTGTTTTTT. It encodes CASSFKPSNTGELFF.

This clonotype was counted many times. V gene TRBV5-1 combines with J gene TRBJ2-4, with TRBD1 matching 9 bases. This CDR3 region has 15 residues. V trimming: 6 bases; J trimming: 7 bases; junction bases outside the gene matches: 11. The germline V gene encodes CDR1 SGHRS and CDR2 YFSETQ. CDR3 amino acids: CASTPGAGTGNIQYF. The DNA of the CDR3 is TGCGCCAGCACGCCCGGGGCCGGGACAGGGAACATTCAGTACTTC.